This TCR beta chain was retrieved from a study of shared clonotypes between healthy human individuals. Terminally differentiated effector memory CD45RA+ cells were left out of the naive CD8 fraction, which was CD45RO-negative and positively selected for CCR7. The donors, healthy adults who were HIV-negative, had experienced no recent acute infections or vaccinations. CDR3 length: 13 residues. CDR1 is MNHEY and CDR2 is SVGAGI in the germline V gene. V was clipped by 8 bases and J by 8 bases, with 15 bases between them. Study outcomes and limitations: Clonotypes shared by all four donors outscored non-shared clonotypes in generation probability.

The table came from immunoSEQ multiplex PCR; TCRdb's copy has only in-frame clones and leaves some out. This sample has some 2.1 million clones, with 80% to 95% found just once. Worth noting for this clone: What it binds is not known.

The TCR sequence derives from a man aged 18 to 29 in good health. Some clones in this sample may be carry-over from other donors' samples. The J gene is TRBJ2-2, the V gene TRBV6-5; D may match TRBD1 or TRBD2 (6 bases each). Sequenced material: naive CD8+ T cells from PBMCs. This CDR3 reads CASAVRGVGELFF. The CDR3 nucleotides are TGTGCCAGCGCGGTGAGGGGGGTTGGGGAGCTGTTTTTT.